This TCR beta chain was observed in a study of T cell repertoires in aging, cancer and after chemotherapy (dated by TCRdb to between 2018 and 2020). Regarding the research as a whole: Donors were distributed across six age groups ranging from 30 or younger to 70 or older, with at least three individuals included per group. In the solid tumor group, the paired samples taken before and after chemotherapy came from brain tumor (glioblastoma) patients given temozolomide-based therapy. The full dataset contained around 10 million TCR reads. The study profiled peripheral blood TCR beta repertoires from healthy donors and cancer patients to examine immunoaging and T cell reconstitution after chemotherapy. The cohort comprised about 210 cancer patients, roughly 93 with hematological and fewer than 140 with solid cancers, plus 95 healthy donors as a reference group. Here is what the overall study found, with its caveats: Significantly lower blood TCR diversity and higher clonality were observed in untreated patients with hematological or solid cancers than in age-matched healthy donors. It was noted by the authors that conclusions about immunological memory after chemotherapy cannot be drawn from the repertoire data. In healthy donors, the decline in TCR diversity with age was mainly explained by loss of richness, whereas in cancer patients loss of evenness was also found to contribute. An increase in median generation probability over the chemotherapy interval was observed in both cancer cohorts, suggesting that the repertoire was reconstituted through rebound thymic output.

Rearranged TRB sequences spanning V, D and J segments were amplified in a multiplex touch-down PCR with a mixed TRB-A/B primer pool. Illumina adapters and sample indices were attached to the amplicons in two consecutive PCR reactions using Phusion HS II polymerase. Amplicons were gel-purified with the NucleoSpin Gel and PCR Clean-up kit, then checked with Qubit and an Agilent 2100 Bioanalyzer. Libraries were sequenced on an Illumina MiSeq using 600-cycle, single-indexed, paired-end runs. Concerning the study's data processing: MiXCR versions 2.12 and 3.0.5 were used to process the TRB sequences. Each unique CDR3 nucleotide sequence counted as one clone, and only productive sequences with at least two reads were retained. Repertoire metrics included Shannon diversity, evenness, clonality (one minus evenness), and alpha-parameterized diversity profiles from alpha 0 to 5. The IGoR algorithm was used to compute generation probabilities of clones in paired pre- and post-chemotherapy samples. TCRdb redid the processing of the public reads, applying fastp at Q25 and MiXCR, and retained in-frame beta chains. Every distinct CDR3 protein forms one entry, paired with its most common genes and DNA. These V and J calls derive from TCRdb rather than the authors' analysis. The sample table contains several thousand distinct CDR3 sequences; only one count was recorded for 53% of them. The ten largest account for under 2% of the sample.

The germline V gene provides CDR1 SGHAT and CDR2 FQNNGV. The CDR3, cysteine through phenylalanine, is 14 amino acids long. The read is trimmed to its CDR3 DNA, 42 bases read in frame from base 1. V and J lose 1 base and 2 bases, and a span of 9 bases separates them. A remark on this clonotype: Its antigen remains unidentified. Per-base qualities were not stored, and no clone one base away is much larger.

Instead of sorted cells or RNA, genomic DNA extracted from peripheral blood served as the source for amplifying TCR beta rearrangements. The sample consisted of blood. The chain was built from TRBV11-2 and TRBJ2-7; the D gene identity is not certain. The source of this sequence is a human donor with a solid tumor. The CDR3 in this case is CASSLGTVTYEQYF. The DNA sequence follows: TGTGCCAGCAGCTTAGGGACGGTGACCTACGAGCAGTACTTC.